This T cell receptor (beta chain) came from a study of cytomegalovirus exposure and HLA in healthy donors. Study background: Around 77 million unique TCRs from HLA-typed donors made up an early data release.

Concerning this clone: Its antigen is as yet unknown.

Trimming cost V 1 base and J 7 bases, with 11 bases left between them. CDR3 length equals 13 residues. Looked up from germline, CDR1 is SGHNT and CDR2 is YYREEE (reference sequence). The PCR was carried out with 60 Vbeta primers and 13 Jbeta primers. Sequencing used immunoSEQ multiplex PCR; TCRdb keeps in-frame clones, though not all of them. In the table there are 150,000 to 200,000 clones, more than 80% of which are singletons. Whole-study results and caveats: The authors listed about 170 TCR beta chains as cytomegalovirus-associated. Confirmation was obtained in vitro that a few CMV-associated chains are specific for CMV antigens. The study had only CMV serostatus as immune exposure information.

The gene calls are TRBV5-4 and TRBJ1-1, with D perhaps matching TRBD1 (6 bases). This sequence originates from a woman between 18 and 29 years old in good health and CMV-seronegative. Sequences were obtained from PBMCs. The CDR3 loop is CASSLRTEVEAFF. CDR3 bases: TGTGCCAGCAGCTTGCGGACAGAAGTTGAAGCTTTCTTT.